This TCR beta chain was retrieved from a study of identifying expanded T cells in peripheral blood. General study results and limits: About 1.3 clones differed between technical replicates, versus 16.4 and 19 over time.

About this clone itself: Its antigen is as yet unknown.

CDR1 is MNHEY, CDR2 SVGAGI, per germline. The CDR3 is 15 amino acids. Trimming at V came to 6 bases and at J to 3 bases, leaving 11 bases not matched to a gene. Repertoires were generated with immunoSEQ multiplex PCR, while TCRdb's copy carries only in-frame clones and drops some. The table records approximately 75,000 clones, roughly 90% of them present only once. The sequence came from a person aged 18 to 70 in good health. Input material: blood. This rearrangement joins TRBV6-5 to TRBJ2-7, with TRBD1 identical over 7 bases. Written as DNA, the CDR3 is TGTGCCAGCAGACCCCCGGGACAGAGGGACTACGAGCAGTACTTC. Amino acid sequence: CASRPPGQRDYEQYF.